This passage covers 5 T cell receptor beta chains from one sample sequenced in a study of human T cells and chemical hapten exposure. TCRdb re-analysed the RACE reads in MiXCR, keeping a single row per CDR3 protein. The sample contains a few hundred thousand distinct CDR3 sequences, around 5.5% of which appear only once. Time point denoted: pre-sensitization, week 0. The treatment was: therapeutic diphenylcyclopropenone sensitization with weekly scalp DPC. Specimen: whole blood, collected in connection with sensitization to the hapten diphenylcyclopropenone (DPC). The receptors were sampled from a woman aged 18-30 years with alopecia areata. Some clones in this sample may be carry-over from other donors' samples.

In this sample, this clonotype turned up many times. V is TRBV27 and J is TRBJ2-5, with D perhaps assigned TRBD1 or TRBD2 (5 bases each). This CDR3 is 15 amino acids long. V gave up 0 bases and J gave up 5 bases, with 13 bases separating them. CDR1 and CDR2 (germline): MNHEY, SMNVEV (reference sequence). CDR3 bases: TGTGCCAGCAGTTTATCCGGGACCACCGGGGAGACCCAGTACTTC. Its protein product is CASSLSGTTGETQYF.

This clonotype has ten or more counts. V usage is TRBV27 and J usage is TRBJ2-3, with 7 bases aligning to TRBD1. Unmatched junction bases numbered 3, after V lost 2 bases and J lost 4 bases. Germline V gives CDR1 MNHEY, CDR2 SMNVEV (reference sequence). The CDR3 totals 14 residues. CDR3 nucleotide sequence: TGTGCCAGCAGTTTACAAACAGGGGCAGATACGCAGTATTTT. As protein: CASSLQTGADTQYF.

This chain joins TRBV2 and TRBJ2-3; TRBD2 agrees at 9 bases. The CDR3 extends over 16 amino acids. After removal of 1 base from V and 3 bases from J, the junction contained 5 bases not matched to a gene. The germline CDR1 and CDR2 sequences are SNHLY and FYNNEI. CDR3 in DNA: TGTGCCAGCAGTGAAGGGCGGGGGGGCCGAACAGATACGCAGTATTTT. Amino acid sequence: CASSEGRGGRTDTQYF.

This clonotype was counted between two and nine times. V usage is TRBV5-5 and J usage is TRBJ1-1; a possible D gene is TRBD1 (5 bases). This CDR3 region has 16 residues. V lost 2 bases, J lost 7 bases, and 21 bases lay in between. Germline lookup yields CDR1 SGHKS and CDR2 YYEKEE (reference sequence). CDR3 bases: TGTGCCAGCAGCTTAAACCACAGGAGCCAGACTCATGAAGCTTTCTTT. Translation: CASSLNHRSQTHEAFF.

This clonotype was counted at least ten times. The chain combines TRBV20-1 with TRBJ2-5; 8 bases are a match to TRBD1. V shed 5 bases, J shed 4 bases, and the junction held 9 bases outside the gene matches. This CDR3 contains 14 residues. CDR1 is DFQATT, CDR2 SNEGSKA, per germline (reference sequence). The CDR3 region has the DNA TGCAGTGCTCCGGGCTGGACAGGGAGAGAGACCCAGTACTTC. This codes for CSAPGWTGRETQYF.